A selection of T cell receptor beta chains follows, all from one sample in a study of cytomegalovirus exposure and HLA in healthy donors. Repertoires were generated with immunoSEQ multiplex PCR, while TCRdb's copy carries only in-frame clones and drops some. In total, the table holds approximately 110,000 clones. Sequenced: PBMCs. The receptors originated from a man aged 40-50 years in good health and CMV-seropositive. Each CDR3 is given with its conserved first and last residue. Each record gives: J gene, V gene, CDR3 protein.

TRBJ2-3	TRBV5-6	CASSLGLVADTQYF
TRBJ2-5	TRBV28	CASRFRSLGTQYF
TRBJ2-1	TRBV5-1	CACKEGAGDEQFF
TRBJ2-5	TRBV7-8	CASSLSGRAQETQYF
TRBJ2-7	TRBV7-9	CASSSPRTSGSQGEQYF
TRBJ2-5	TRBV5-1	CASSFGLGQQETQYF
TRBJ2-1	TRBV5-8	CASSLLGTSGFSYNEQFF
TRBJ2-5	TRBV18	CASSPGLIQETQYF
TRBJ2-7	TRBV6-1	CASSEPGQGVEQYF
TRBJ2-1	TRBV7-3	CASSLTPGASDEQFF
TRBJ1-1	TRBV19	CASNVGQGELGFF
TRBJ2-3	TRBV5-6	CASSLGGRGTDTQYF
TRBJ1-5	TRBV5-6	CASSFYRLPGNDRNQPQHF